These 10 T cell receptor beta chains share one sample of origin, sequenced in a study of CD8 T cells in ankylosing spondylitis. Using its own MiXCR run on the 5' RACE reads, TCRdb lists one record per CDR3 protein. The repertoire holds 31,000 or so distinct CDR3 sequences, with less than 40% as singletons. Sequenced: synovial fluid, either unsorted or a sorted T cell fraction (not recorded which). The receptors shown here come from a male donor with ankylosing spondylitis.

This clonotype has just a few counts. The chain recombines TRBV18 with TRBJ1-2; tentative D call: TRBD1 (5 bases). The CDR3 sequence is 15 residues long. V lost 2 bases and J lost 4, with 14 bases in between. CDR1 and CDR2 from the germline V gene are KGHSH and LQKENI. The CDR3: CASSPTGGDGYGYTF. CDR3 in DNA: TGTGCCAGCTCACCAACGGGGGGGGACGGCTATGGCTACACCTTC.

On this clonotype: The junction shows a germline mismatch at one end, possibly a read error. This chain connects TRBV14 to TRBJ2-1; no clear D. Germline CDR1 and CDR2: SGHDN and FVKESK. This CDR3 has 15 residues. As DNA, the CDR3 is TGTGCCAGCATTCCCTCGGGCGGTCCCTACAATGAGCAGTTTTTC. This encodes CASIPSGGPYNEQFF.

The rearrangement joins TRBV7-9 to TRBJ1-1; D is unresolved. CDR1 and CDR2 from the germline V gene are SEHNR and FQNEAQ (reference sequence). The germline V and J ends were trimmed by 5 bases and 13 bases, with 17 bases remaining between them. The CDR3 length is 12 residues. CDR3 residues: CASSRATEEDFF. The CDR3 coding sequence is TGTGCCAGCAGCCGGGCGACCGAAGAGGATTTCTTT. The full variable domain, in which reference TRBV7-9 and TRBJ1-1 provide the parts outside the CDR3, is DTGVSQNPRHKITKRGQNVTFRCDPISEHNRLYWYRQTLGQGPEFLTYFQNEAQLEKSRLLSDRFSAERPKGSFSTLEIQRTEQGDSAMYLCASSRATEEDFFGQGTRLTVV.

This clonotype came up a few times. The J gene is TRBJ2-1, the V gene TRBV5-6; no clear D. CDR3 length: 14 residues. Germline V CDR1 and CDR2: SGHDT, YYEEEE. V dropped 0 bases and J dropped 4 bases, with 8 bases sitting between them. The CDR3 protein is CASSLAAPYNEQFF. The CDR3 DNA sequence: TGTGCCAGCAGCTTGGCCGCACCGTACAATGAGCAGTTCTTC.

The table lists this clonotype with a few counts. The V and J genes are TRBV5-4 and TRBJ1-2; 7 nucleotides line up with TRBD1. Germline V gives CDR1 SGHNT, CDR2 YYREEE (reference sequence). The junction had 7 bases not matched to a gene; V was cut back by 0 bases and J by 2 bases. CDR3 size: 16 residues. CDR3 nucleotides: TGTGCCAGCAGCTTGGGCCAGGGGGGCGGCAACTATGGCTACACCTTC. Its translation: CASSLGQGGGNYGYTF.

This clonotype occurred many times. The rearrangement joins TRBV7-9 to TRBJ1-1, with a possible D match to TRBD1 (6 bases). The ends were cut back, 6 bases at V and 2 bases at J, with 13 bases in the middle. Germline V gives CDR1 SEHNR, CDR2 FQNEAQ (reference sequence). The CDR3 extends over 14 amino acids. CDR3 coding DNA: TGTGCCAGCAGTCTAAGGGGGTATAACACTGAAGCTTTCTTT. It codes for CASSLRGYNTEAFF.

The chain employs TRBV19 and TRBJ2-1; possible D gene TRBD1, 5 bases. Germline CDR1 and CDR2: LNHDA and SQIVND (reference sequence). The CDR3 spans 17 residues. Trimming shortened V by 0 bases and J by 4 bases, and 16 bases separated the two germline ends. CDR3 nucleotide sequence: TGTGCCAGTAGTATAGATTTTATCGAGACAGCTTACAATGAGCAGTTCTTC. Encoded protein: CASSIDFIETAYNEQFF.

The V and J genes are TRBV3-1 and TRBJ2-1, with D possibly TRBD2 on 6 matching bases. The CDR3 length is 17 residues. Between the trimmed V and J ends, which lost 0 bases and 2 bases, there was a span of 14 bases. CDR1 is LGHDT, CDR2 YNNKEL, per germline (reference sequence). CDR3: CASSQEGGVNPYNEQFF. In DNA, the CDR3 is TGTGCCAGCAGCCAAGAAGGCGGGGTGAATCCCTACAATGAGCAGTTCTTC.

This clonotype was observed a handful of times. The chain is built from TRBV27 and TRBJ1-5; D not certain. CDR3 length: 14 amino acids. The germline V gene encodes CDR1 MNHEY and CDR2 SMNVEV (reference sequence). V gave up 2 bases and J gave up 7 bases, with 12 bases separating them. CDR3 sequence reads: CASSLTGFRQPQHF. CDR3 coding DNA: TGTGCCAGCAGTTTAACGGGGTTTCGGCAGCCCCAGCATTTT.

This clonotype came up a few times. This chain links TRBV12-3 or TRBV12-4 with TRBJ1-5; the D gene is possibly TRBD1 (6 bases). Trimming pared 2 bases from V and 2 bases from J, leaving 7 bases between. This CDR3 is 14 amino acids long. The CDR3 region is CASSLRGGNQPQHF. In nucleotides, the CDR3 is TGTGCCAGCAGTTTAAGGGGGGGCAATCAGCCCCAGCATTTT.